What follows is one T cell receptor beta chain and its context. Its antigen is unknown. This specimen comes from a study of cytomegalovirus exposure and HLA in healthy donors. The study, taken as a whole, reports: Cytomegalovirus association was listed for under 200 TCR beta chains. Most TCR sequences proved rare, with some public TCRs found in many donors. As confirmed in vitro, three CMV-associated chains were specific for CMV antigens.

PCR involved 60 Vbeta and 13 Jbeta primers. Profiling relied on immunoSEQ multiplex PCR, and the TCRdb table lists in-frame clones only, not all of them. The sample holds approximately 140,000 clones, approximately 84% seen once. CDR1 and CDR2 (germline): SGHTA, FQGTGA. V was clipped by 5 bases and J by 4 bases; unmatched bases: 6. CDR3 length equals 15 residues. This chain connects TRBV7-3 to TRBJ2-3, with 10 bases aligning to TRBD2. Sequencing was performed on PBMCs. The sequence came from a boy between 2 and 10 years old in good health and CMV-seronegative. CDR3 amino acids: CASSLAGAAADTQYF. As DNA, the CDR3 is TGTGCCAGCAGCCTAGCGGGGGCCGCGGCAGATACGCAGTATTTT.